This T cell receptor beta chain is drawn from a study of OX40 agonist ivuxolimab in advanced cancers. Concerning the study at large: Ivuxolimab was a fully human IgG2 agonistic monoclonal antibody targeting the costimulatory receptor OX40 (CD134). A male proportion of about 79% and a mean age of around 60 years, ranging from 23 to 79, were recorded for the dose-escalation cohort. Partial responses were achieved by three dose-escalation patients, of whom one had hepatocellular carcinoma and two had cutaneous melanoma. Patients were allowed to have had prior anti-PD-1, anti-PD-L1 or anti-CTLA-4 therapy, and 30% to 50% of the dose-escalation patients had previously received checkpoint inhibitors. Intravenous ivuxolimab was administered to patients every 2 weeks at six dose levels: 0.01, 0.1, 0.3, 1.5, 3 and 10 mg/kg. The paper describes the monotherapy dose-escalation part (N = 52 patients) of the phase I trial of ivuxolimab. Of the approximately 50 dose-escalation patients, hepatocellular carcinoma was present in approximately 20, melanoma in approximately 15, renal cell carcinoma in 9 and head and neck cancer in 9. The point of sequencing TCRbeta in the periphery was to test whether ivuxolimab changed TCR sequence diversity and drove clonal T-cell expansion. What the research found in general, with its limitations: At doses from 0.1 to 3.0 mg/kg, clonal expansion was seen in both CD4+ and CD8+ blood T cells between baseline and week 6. Low levels of normalized T-cell clonal expansion were also seen in some nonresponding patients. The antigen specificity of the peripheral T cells that underwent clonal expansion was not determined. After ivuxolimab, expanded clones were on average more numerous among CD8+ T cells than among CD4+ T cells. In the 0.1-3.0 mg/kg groups, partial responders had among the lowest normalized peripheral clonal expansion, particularly in CD8+ T cells.

For sequencing of the TCRbeta CDR3 region, genomic DNA was extracted from the sorted cells. The immunoSEQ Assay was used to sequence the TCRbeta CDR3 regions. TCRdb took this table from immuneACCESS and kept in-frame rearrangements with V and J called. Such tables lack part of the clones; where checked against another copy, unresolved V genes explain under half of the gap, and the rest is unexplained. This sample is represented by tens of thousands of clones; 91% of them were singletons. The leading ten clones occupy around 4% of the sample. Patients with a history of autoimmune disease or receiving systemic immunosuppression were excluded from the trial. Peripheral blood for TCR sequencing was collected from all dose cohorts at baseline, on cycle 4 day 1, and on cycle 7 day 1. Samples came from an open-label, multicenter, first-in-human phase I dose-escalation trial of ivuxolimab. Adults with locally advanced or metastatic melanoma, renal cell, hepatocellular, or head and neck squamous cell carcinoma were enrolled in the trial. Before TCR sequencing, CD4+ T cells and CD8+ T cells from peripheral blood were sorted into separate populations.

Reading from cysteine to phenylalanine, the CDR3 counts 17 amino acids. This entry keeps only the CDR3 DNA: 51 bases, framed from base 1. The germline V gene specifies ENHRY as CDR1 and SYGVKD as CDR2. Relative to germline, V is missing 4 bases and J is missing 8 bases, with 15 bases of the junction outside any gene match. In the case of this clone: Its antigen is still unknown. Nothing much larger sits one base from this clone, and base qualities are not available.

This clonotype was obtained from an adult with an advanced solid tumor such as melanoma, head and neck, liver or kidney cancer. Sequences were derived from CD4+ or CD8+ T cells sorted from blood, sampled in a trial of the OX40 agonist ivuxolimab. The sequence links TRBV10-3 to TRBJ2-1; TRBD1 lines up with 9 middle nucleotides. CDR3 sequence: CAISAYSGTGRGDEQFF. The nucleotides read TGTGCCATCAGTGCATACTCCGGGACAGGGCGTGGGGATGAGCAGTTCTTC.